This passage covers 6 T cell receptor beta chains from one sample sequenced in a study of blood T cell repertoires in COVID-19. Clones were sequenced by immunoSEQ multiplex PCR, and TCRdb holds only the in-frame ones, with some missing. Of 100,000 to 150,000 clones in the sample, approximately 86% were seen once. Sequenced: PBMCs or T cells enriched from blood (not recorded which). Receptor source: a woman aged 45 to 65 who had recovered from COVID-19.

This chain joins TRBV19 and TRBJ2-3; the D gene is possibly TRBD2 (6 bases). This CDR3 has 13 amino acids. The V gene's germline CDR1 is LNHDA and CDR2 SQIVND (reference sequence). Trimming left V 5 bases short and J 4 bases short, with 10 bases between. CDR3 coding DNA: TGTGCCAGTAGTTGGGGAGGTGCAGATACGCAGTATTTT. Its protein product is CASSWGGADTQYF.

V usage is TRBV19 and J usage is TRBJ2-2; 7 bases line up with TRBD2. With 6 bases clipped from V and 5 bases from J, the junction kept 12 bases outside the gene matches. The germline CDR1 and CDR2 sequences are LNHDA and SQIVND (reference sequence). This CDR3 has 16 amino acids. CDR3 amino acids: CASSTHLGGVTGELFF. CDR3 bases: TGTGCCAGTAGCACTCACCTGGGAGGGGTTACCGGGGAGCTGTTTTTT.

This sequence joins TRBV7-2 and TRBJ2-3; weak D call: TRBD1 (5 bases). The ends were cut back, 3 bases at V and 2 bases at J, with 9 bases in the middle. This CDR3 contains 14 residues. The germline CDR1 and CDR2 sequences are SGHTA and FQGNSA. The CDR3 DNA reads TGTGCCAGCAGCTTGCAGGGAACCACAGATACGCAGTATTTT. Protein: CASSLQGTTDTQYF. Looking up the rest from reference TRBV7-2 and TRBJ2-3 gives the full variable domain: GAGVSQSPSNKVTEKGKDVELRCDPISGHTALYWYRQSLGQGLEFLIYFQGNSAPDKSGLPSDRFSAERTGGSVSTLTIQRTQQEDSAVYLCASSLQGTTDTQYFGPGTRLTVL.

The chain links TRBV9 to TRBJ1-2; 9 bases match TRBD1. J lost 4 bases, V lost 3 bases, and 7 bases had no gene match. Germline V lookup: CDR1 SGDLS, CDR2 YYNGEE. The CDR3 length is 15 residues. CDR3 DNA: TGTGCCAGCAGCGAATTACCGGGACAGGGCTATGGCTACACCTTC. It codes for CASSELPGQGYGYTF.

This clone is a singleton in its sample. The chain carries TRBV10-1 and TRBJ1-2, with D perhaps matching TRBD1 (6 bases). The V end lost 0 bases, the J end lost 7 bases, and 9 bases lay between the germline ends. This CDR3 is built from 13 residues. Germline V gene data show CDR1 as WNHNN and CDR2 as SYGVQD (reference sequence). The CDR3 DNA sequence: TGCGCCAGCAGTGAGTCGGTACAGGGTGGCTACACCTTC. It specifies CASSESVQGGYTF.

The chain has TRBV6-6 and TRBJ1-5; no definite D call. The CDR3 length is 14 residues. Trimming shortened V by 8 bases and J by 4 bases, and 15 bases separated the two germline ends. Per the germline V gene, CDR1 is MNHNY and CDR2 is SVGAGI (reference sequence). CDR3 loop: CASRRGRENQPQHF. CDR3 DNA sequence: TGTGCCAGCCGCCGAGGGCGTGAAAATCAGCCCCAGCATTTT.